This TCR beta chain was recovered during a study of blood T cell repertoires in COVID-19. This CDR3 comprises 23 residues. The germline CDR1 and CDR2 sequences are WNHNN and SYGVQD (reference sequence). Trimming cost V 4 bases and J 3 bases; bases outside gene matches: 29. Assay: immunoSEQ multiplex PCR; the TCRdb copy retains only in-frame clones and omits some. The sample consists of about 330,000 clones, 70% to 90% of them appearing once. This TCR derives from a woman under 30 who had recovered from COVID-19. The chain employs TRBV10-1 and TRBJ2-7, with 11 bases lining up with TRBD2. The specimen sequenced was PBMCs or T cells enriched from blood (not recorded which). CDR3 residues: CASSVLPKTNCGCTSGRSYEQYF. Written as DNA, the CDR3 is TGCGCCAGCAGTGTACTGCCTAAGACAAATTGCGGGTGTACTAGCGGGAGAAGCTACGAGCAGTACTTC.